This T cell receptor beta chain was observed in a study of radiation and T cells in renal cell carcinoma. The protocol was immunoSEQ multiplex PCR, while the TCRdb copy is restricted to in-frame clones and leaves out a portion. The repertoire includes about 88,000 clones, less than 90% of them detected once, and almost 8% sits in the top ten. Study-wide results and limits: No pretreatment tumor biopsies were available for baseline clonotypes. Top tumor clonotypes rose in blood 2 weeks post-radiation, then contracted.

With regard to this clone: Its antigen remains unidentified.

The sample's time point: baseline pretreatment blood. The treatment is: 15 Gy SBRT to primary tumor, nephrectomy 4 weeks later. Radiation-treated patients gave blood at baseline, week 2 and week 4. This renal cell carcinoma was of the clear cell type. This sample comprised blood, obtained from a patient whose treatment included radiotherapy and nephrectomy. This TCR derives from a man aged 45-65 years with renal cell carcinoma.

CDR3 sequence: CASSPSVSVDNEQFF. CDR3 DNA sequence: TGTGCCAGCTCACCATCGGTTAGCGTTGACAATGAGCAGTTCTTC. V usage is TRBV18 and J usage is TRBJ2-1; a weak D match, TRBD2 (5 bases). The length of the CDR3 is 15 residues. V shed 2 bases and J shed 5 bases, with 13 bases lying between them. CDR1 and CDR2 (germline): KGHSH, LQKENI.